This T cell receptor (beta chain) was found in a study of cytomegalovirus exposure and HLA in healthy donors. Germline V gene sequence: CDR1 LGHNA, CDR2 YNFKEQ. This CDR3 is built from 17 residues. Trimming took 2 bases from V and 4 from J, leaving 18 bases between them. Primers for the PCR totalled 60 Vbeta and 13 Jbeta. Clones were read by immunoSEQ multiplex PCR, and TCRdb kept only the in-frame ones, dropping some. The clone table shows around 52,000 clones, with the ten largest holding approximately 10%. A note on this clone: Its specificity is unknown.

Study results and caveats: Versus the roughly 700-donor mean, an Asian-associated ancestry cluster reportedly showed fewer N-insertions in a later analysis.

The sample taken for sequencing was PBMCs. The V and J genes are TRBV4-2 and TRBJ2-1; D is perhaps TRBD2 (6 bases). The sequence was obtained from a woman aged 50 to 65 in good health and CMV-seropositive. CDR3 bases: TGTGCCAGCAGCCAACTCGCCGGGACTTCGCTTTACAATGAGCAGTTCTTC. Translated: CASSQLAGTSLYNEQFF.